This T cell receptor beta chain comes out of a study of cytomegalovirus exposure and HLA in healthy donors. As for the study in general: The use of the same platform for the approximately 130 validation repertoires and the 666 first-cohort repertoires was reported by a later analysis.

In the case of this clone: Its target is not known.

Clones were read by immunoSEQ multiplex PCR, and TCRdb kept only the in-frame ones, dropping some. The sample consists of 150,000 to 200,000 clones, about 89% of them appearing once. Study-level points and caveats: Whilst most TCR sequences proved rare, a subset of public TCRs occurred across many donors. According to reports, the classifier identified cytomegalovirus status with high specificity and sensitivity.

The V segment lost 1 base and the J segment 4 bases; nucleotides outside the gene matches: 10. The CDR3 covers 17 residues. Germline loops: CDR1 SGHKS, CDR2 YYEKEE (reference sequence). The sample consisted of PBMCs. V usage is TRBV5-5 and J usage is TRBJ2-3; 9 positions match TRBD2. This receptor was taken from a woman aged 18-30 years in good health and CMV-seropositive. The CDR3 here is CASSLSLGTSRPDTQYF. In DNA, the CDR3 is TGTGCCAGCAGCTTGTCGCTAGGGACTAGCCGGCCAGATACGCAGTATTTT.